One and the same sample provided the 3 T cell receptor beta chains below, sequenced in a study of CD8 T cells in Susac syndrome. After extraction with the RNeasy kit, about 0.45 to 1 ug of the RNA was reverse transcribed using random hexamers. One entry per CDR3 protein results from TCRdb running MiXCR on the immunoSEQ multiplex PCR reads. In the table there are 84,000 or so distinct CDR3 sequences, nearly 95% of which are singletons. The sample taken for sequencing was CD8+ T cells from PBMCs. The receptors stem from a human donor with Susac syndrome.

This rearrangement joins TRBV27 to TRBJ2-3; 7 positions agree with TRBD2. The V gene's germline CDR1 is MNHEY and CDR2 SMNVEV (reference sequence). The CDR3 is 16 residues long. V lost 6 bases and J lost 0; bases outside the gene matches: 9. The CDR3 sequence: CASRPGTGRSTDTQYF. In nucleotides, the CDR3 is TGTGCCAGCAGACCTGGGACCGGGAGGAGCACAGATACGCAGTATTTT.

The chain uses TRBV27 and TRBJ2-3, with a weak D call TRBD1 (5 bases). Trimming took off 8 bases at V and 2 bases at J, with 23 bases between the two ends. The length of the CDR3 is 17 residues. Germline CDR1 reads MNHEY; CDR2 reads SMNVEV (reference sequence). This CDR3 reads CASATGRVRPDTDTQYF. The CDR3 nucleotides are TGTGCCAGCGCTACAGGTCGAGTGCGCCCTGACACAGATACGCAGTATTTT.

The rearrangement uses TRBV6-2 or TRBV6-3 and TRBJ2-1, with 8 bases fitting TRBD1. This CDR3 region has 15 residues. V gave up 2 bases and J gave up 6 bases; unmatched junction bases: 6. Germline V lookup: CDR1 MNHEY, CDR2 SVGEGT. CDR3 loop: CASSYGPDRANEQFF. The CDR3 DNA sequence: TGTGCCAGCAGTTACGGGCCGGACAGGGCCAATGAGCAGTTCTTC.